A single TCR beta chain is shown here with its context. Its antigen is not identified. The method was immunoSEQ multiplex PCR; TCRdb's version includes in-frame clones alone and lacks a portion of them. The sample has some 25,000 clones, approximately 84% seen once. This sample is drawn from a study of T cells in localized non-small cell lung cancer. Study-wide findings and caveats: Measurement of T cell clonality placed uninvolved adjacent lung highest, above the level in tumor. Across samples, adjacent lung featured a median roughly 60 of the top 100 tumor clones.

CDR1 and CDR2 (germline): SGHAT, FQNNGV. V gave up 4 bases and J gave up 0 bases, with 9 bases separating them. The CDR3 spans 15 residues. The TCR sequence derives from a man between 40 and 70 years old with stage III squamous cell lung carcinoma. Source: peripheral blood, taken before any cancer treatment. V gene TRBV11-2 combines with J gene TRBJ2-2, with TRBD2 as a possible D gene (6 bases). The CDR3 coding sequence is TGTGCCAGCAGCTCCGCTAGCGCGAACACCGGGGAGCTGTTTTTT. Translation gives CASSSASANTGELFF. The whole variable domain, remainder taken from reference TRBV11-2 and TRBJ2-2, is EAGVAQSPRYKIIEKRQSVAFWCNPISGHATLYWYQQILGQGPKLLIQFQNNGVVDDSQLPKDRFSAERLKGVDSTLKIQPAKLEDSAVYLCASSSASANTGELFFGEGSRLTVL.